These 16 T cell receptor beta chains came from one sample sequenced in a study of vaccination and CD4 T cells after COVID-19. These receptors have no identified antigens. The Oncomine TCR Beta short-read assay was applied to DNA of cultured CD4+ T cells. TCRdb recomputed calls from the PCR reads with MiXCR, one row per CDR3 protein. The sample includes 20,000 or so distinct CDR3 sequences, 47% of them seen just once. Treatment specified: roughly 11-day PBMC culture with coronavirus spike peptide pools or control peptides (ViraFEST assay). Sequencing was carried out using cultured CD4+ T cells from blood. These TCRs come from a human donor with COVID-19.

This clonotype was counted between two and nine times. The V gene is TRBV6-1, the J gene TRBJ2-5; TRBD2 agrees at 12 bases. This CDR3 has 15 residues. The V gene's germline CDR1 is MNHNS and CDR2 SASEGT. The ends lost 5 bases at V and 3 bases at J; junction bases unmatched: 4. The CDR3: CASSRRLAGEETQYF. In DNA, the CDR3 is TGTGCCAGCAGTCGTCGACTAGCGGGGGAAGAGACCCAGTACTTC.

V usage is TRBV20-1 and J usage is TRBJ2-1, with 8 bases that match TRBD2. Trimming removed 3 bases from V and 8 bases from J; junction bases left unmatched: 15. Germline CDR1 reads DFQATT; CDR2 reads SNEGSKA (reference sequence). The CDR3 loop spans 16 amino acids. CDR3 amino acids: CSASGLAGTREDEQFF. The DNA of the CDR3 is TGCAGTGCTAGTGGGCTAGCGGGTACCAGGGAGGATGAGCAGTTCTTC.

The chain is built from TRBV12-3 or TRBV12-4 and TRBJ1-3; 10 bases are shared with TRBD1. Germline trimming cut 8 bases from V and 8 bases from J; bases unmatched to any gene: 12. This CDR3 has 15 residues. CDR3 region: CASGLRQGAGYTIYF. Here the CDR3 DNA reads TGTGCCAGCGGCTTGAGACAGGGGGCGGGTTACACCATATATTTT.

The chain employs TRBV7-2 and TRBJ1-6, with 10 nucleotides matching TRBD1. CDR1 and CDR2 from the germline V gene are SGHTA and FQGNSA. This CDR3 contains 15 residues. The V and J ends lost 1 base and 7 bases, in that order; junction bases with no gene match: 1. CDR3 nucleotide sequence: TGTGCCAGCAGCTTAGAGGGACAGGGGAATTCACCCCTCCACTTT. This gives the protein CASSLEGQGNSPLHF.

The chain carries TRBV25-1 and TRBJ1-6; 8 bases agree with TRBD1. In germline, CDR1 is MGHDK, CDR2 SYGVNS. V lost 2 bases, J lost 10 bases, and 4 bases stayed unmatched. The CDR3 is 14 amino acids. This CDR3 is CASSEQGAWSPLHF. In DNA, the CDR3 is TGTGCCAGCAGTGAACAGGGGGCTTGGTCACCCCTCCACTTT.

V and J are TRBV12-3 or TRBV12-4 and TRBJ2-7, with TRBD1 identical over 7 bases. The CDR3 is made up of 13 amino acids. J gave up 5 bases and V 2 bases, and 3 bases lay outside the gene matches. The CDR3 loop reads CASSLRQGNEQYF. CDR3 bases: TGTGCCAGCAGTTTAAGACAGGGCAACGAGCAGTACTTC.

This clonotype has only a few counts. The chain is built from TRBV19 and TRBJ1-5, with D unresolved. Per the germline V gene, CDR1 is LNHDA and CDR2 is SQIVND (reference sequence). This CDR3 region has 12 residues. Trimming took off 7 bases at V and 0 bases at J, with 4 bases between the two ends. The CDR3 nucleotides read TGTGCCAGTAAGGTTAGCAATCAGCCCCAGCATTTT. Translation: CASKVSNQPQHF.

V and J are TRBV7-8 and TRBJ2-7; 10 bases fit TRBD1. Unmatched junction bases numbered 9, after V lost 5 bases and J lost 2 bases. The CDR3 sequence is 16 residues long. The germline V gene encodes CDR1 SGHVS and CDR2 FQNEAQ. CDR3 loop: CASSQPRDRGTYEQYF. In nucleotides, the CDR3 is TGTGCCAGCAGCCAACCCCGGGACAGGGGTACCTACGAGCAGTACTTC.

This clonotype turned up a few times. The rearrangement joins TRBV7-2 to TRBJ1-6; tentatively, D is TRBD1 (6 bases). From germline, CDR1 is SGHTA and CDR2 FQGNSA. The CDR3 is 18 residues long. Deletions cut 2 bases from V and 0 bases from J, with 14 bases between. CDR3 DNA: TGTGCCAGCAGCTTATCTGGTCAGGGGAGCTCCTATAATTCACCCCTCCACTTT. Its translation: CASSLSGQGSSYNSPLHF.

V and J are TRBV30 and TRBJ1-5; 7 positions match TRBD1. Germline V lookup: CDR1 GTSNPN, CDR2 SVGIG (reference sequence). Unmatched junction bases numbered 4, after V lost 0 bases and J lost 5 bases. CDR3 length equals 14 residues. The DNA of the CDR3 is TGTGCCTGGAGTGTACTCCAGGGGGATCAGCCCCAGCATTTT. Encoded protein: CAWSVLQGDQPQHF.

In its sample, this clonotype was seen a few times. The chain couples TRBV4-2 to TRBJ2-2; D is unresolved. This CDR3 has 13 amino acids. Between the trimmed V and J ends, which lost 0 bases and 9 bases, there was a span of 8 bases. Germline lookup yields CDR1 LGHNA and CDR2 YNFKEQ. CDR3 DNA: TGTGCCAGCAGCCAAGAAGGTCGGCGGGAGCTGTTTTTT. Its protein product is CASSQEGRRELFF.

CDR3: CAISAQDRGDSPLHF. CDR3 nucleotide sequence: TGTGCCATCAGTGCCCAGGACAGGGGGGATTCACCCCTCCACTTT. The rearrangement links TRBV10-3 to TRBJ1-6, with TRBD1 identical over 10 bases. The CDR3 has 15 amino acids. The germline V gene encodes CDR1 ENHRY and CDR2 SYGVKD. V lost 4 bases to trimming and J lost 8 bases; unmatched junction nucleotides: 5.

This clonotype was picked up a small number of times. This chain joins TRBV7-2 and TRBJ1-6, with D possibly TRBD1 on 5 matching bases. The V end was cut by 5 bases, the J end by 9 bases, with 11 bases between. Germline lookup yields CDR1 SGHTA and CDR2 FQGNSA. This CDR3 has 13 residues. CDR3 region: CASSIRQFSPLHF. DNA for the CDR3: TGTGCCAGCAGCATAAGACAGTTTTCACCCCTCCACTTT. Full variable domain (outside the CDR3, taken from reference TRBV7-2 and TRBJ1-6): GAGVSQSPSNKVTEKGKDVELRCDPISGHTALYWYRQSLGQGLEFLIYFQGNSAPDKSGLPSDRFSAERTGGSVSTLTIQRTQQEDSAVYLCASSIRQFSPLHFGNGTRLTVT.

CDR3 amino acids: CASSPGTGKGKLFF. The CDR3 nucleotides are TGTGCCAGTAGTCCAGGGACAGGGAAGGGAAAACTGTTTTTT. This sequence joins TRBV19 and TRBJ1-4; TRBD1 matches 9 bases. V was clipped by 5 bases and J by 10 bases; unmatched bases: 8. CDR3 length equals 14 residues. CDR1 and CDR2 from the germline V gene are LNHDA and SQIVND (reference sequence).

The chain links TRBV25-1 to TRBJ1-1, with D unclear. Germline values: CDR1 MGHDK, CDR2 SYGVNS. V was pared by 5 bases and J by 3 bases, with 10 bases between. This CDR3 is 13 amino acids long. The CDR3 nucleotides read TGTGCCAGCAGTAATACGGGAGACACTGAAGCTTTCTTT. This codes for CASSNTGDTEAFF.

This clonotype was seen more than once but under ten times. The gene calls are TRBV6-1 and TRBJ1-3, with a weak D call TRBD1 (5 bases). V shed 6 bases and J shed 5 bases, with 11 bases lying between them. Germline-derived CDR1 and CDR2 are MNHNS and SASEGT. CDR3 length: 13 amino acids. CDR3 amino acids: CASRAGTRNTIYF. The CDR3 coding sequence is TGTGCCAGCAGAGCAGGGACGAGAAACACCATATATTTT.